These 32 T cell receptor beta chains were all obtained from the same sample, sequenced in a study of tumor and adjacent non-tumor tissue in lung cancer (dated by TCRdb to 2016 to 2018). Receptor libraries were prepared by multiplex PCR. Sequencing took place on an Illumina HiSeq 2500. TCRbeta libraries were constructed through three rounds of nested PCR with primers (Table S4) according to protocols adapted from ARM-PCR. TCRdb trimmed public reads at Q25 via fastp, called clones via MiXCR and kept in-frame beta chains. Each CDR3 protein gets just one entry, which takes the most common genes and DNA from the rows behind it. For this sample the table gives 120,000 or so distinct CDR3 sequences, of which over 65% were detected only once. Jointly, the top ten make up 10% to 15% of the sample. RNA was isolated from bulk, unsorted tissue, and RNA quality was assessed with a NanoDrop ND-1000 and an Agilent 2100.

Sequencing input: lung tumor tissue. Receptors were obtained from a young man with non-small cell lung cancer.

This clonotype appeared a few times. Given a much more abundant clone one base away, this may be a read error. The chain employs TRBV12-3 or TRBV12-4 and TRBJ2-1; possibly TRBD1 for D (6 bases). Trimming cost V 6 bases and J 7 bases, with 16 bases left between them. This CDR3 contains 14 residues. The CDR3 region has the DNA TGTGCCAGCAGCCCCACCATGGGGGCAAATGAGCAGTTCTTC. Translated: CASSPTMGANEQFF.

About this clonotype itself: The junction does not match germline at one end; this may be a read error. The chain joins TRBV5-1 to TRBJ2-7; TRBD1 matches at 8 bases. Germline lookup yields CDR1 SGHRS and CDR2 YFSETQ. The CDR3 length is 14 residues. The chain's CDR3 is CAISLTGDGYEQYF. The CDR3 DNA reads TGCGCCATCAGCTTGACAGGGGACGGGTACGAGCAGTACTTC. Combining the CDR3 with reference TRBV5-1 and TRBJ2-7 gives the whole variable domain KAGVTQTPRYLIKTRGQQVTLSCSPISGHRSVSWYQQTPGQGLQFLFEYFSETQRNKGNFPGRFSGRQFSNSRSEMNVSTLELGDSALYLCAISLTGDGYEQYFGPGTRLTVT.

A note on this clonotype: A much more abundant neighbour one base away suggests this may be a read error. J is TRBJ2-1 and V is TRBV20-1, with D perhaps matching TRBD1 (6 bases). Germline V gives CDR1 DFQATT, CDR2 SNEGSKA (reference sequence). The CDR3 is made up of 15 amino acids. CDR3 region: CSVRIPRQAYNEQFF. CDR3 in DNA: TGCAGTGTTAGAATCCCCCGACAGGCCTACAATGAGCAGTTCTTC.

Points on this clonotype: This CDR3 is missing its conserved last phenylalanine or tryptophan, likely due to a read error. V gene TRBV11-2 combines with J gene TRBJ1-5; D is ambiguous. CDR1 SGHAT and CDR2 FQNNGV come from the germline V gene. The CDR3 length is 14 residues. The CDR3 sequence: CASSSTGEGQPQHY. CDR3 in DNA: TGTGCCAGCAGCTCCACTGGGGAAGGTCAGCCACAGCATTAT.

This clonotype came up many times. This chain links TRBV6-2 or TRBV6-3 with TRBJ2-3, with 10 bases aligning to TRBD2. V dropped 7 bases and J dropped 0; count of bases not matched to a gene: 4. The CDR3 is made up of 15 amino acids. Per germline, CDR1 MNHEY and CDR2 SVGEGT. The CDR3 DNA follows: TGTGCCAGCACCCCTAGCGGGGGAAGCACAGATACGCAGTATTTT. It codes for CASTPSGGSTDTQYF.

V gene TRBV6-1 combines with J gene TRBJ2-7; 12 nucleotides align to TRBD1. Germline V CDR1 and CDR2: MNHNS, SASEGT. V shed 0 bases, J shed 11 bases, and the junction held 11 bases outside the gene matches. This CDR3 region has 16 residues. CDR3 sequence reads: CASSEAPGQGAGEEYF. The CDR3 nucleotides are TGTGCCAGCAGTGAAGCGCCGGGACAGGGGGCAGGGGAGGAGTACTTC.

A remark on this clonotype: One end of the junction is discordant with germline, which a read error may explain. The chain links TRBV6-5 to TRBJ2-3; D is uncertain. This CDR3 has 12 amino acids. CDR1 and CDR2 (germline): MNHEY, SVGAGI. The CDR3 sequence: CASSCNLDTQYF. The CDR3 nucleotides are TGCGCCAGCAGTTGCAACCTCGATACGCAGTATTTT.

On this clonotype itself: Since a much larger clone is just one base distant, this may be a read error. The conserved final phenylalanine or tryptophan is absent from the CDR3, which likely points to a read error. The chain couples TRBV10-1 to TRBJ2-2; 10 nucleotides match TRBD1. V was clipped by 8 bases and J by 7 bases; unmatched bases: 4. This CDR3 is 13 amino acids long. The V gene's germline CDR1 is WNHNN and CDR2 SYGVQD (reference sequence). CDR3 nucleotide sequence: TGCGCCAGCGGACAGGGGGATATCGGGGAGCTGTTTATT. This translates into CASGQGDIGELFI.

This clonotype was seen ten or more times. This chain connects TRBV11-2 to TRBJ1-4; D remains ambiguous. Germline loops: CDR1 SGHAT, CDR2 FQNNGV. The CDR3 is 12 amino acids. Trimming took off 5 bases at V and 11 bases at J, with 12 bases between the two ends. The CDR3 DNA reads as TGTGCCAGCAGCGCTAACATAGGGAAACTGTTTTTT. It yields the protein CASSANIGKLFF. Looking up the rest from reference TRBV11-2 and TRBJ1-4 gives the full variable domain: EAGVAQSPRYKIIEKRQSVAFWCNPISGHATLYWYQQILGQGPKLLIQFQNNGVVDDSQLPKDRFSAERLKGVDSTLKIQPAKLEDSAVYLCASSANIGKLFFGSGTQLSVL.

This clonotype was counted only a few times. The rearrangement uses TRBV12-3 or TRBV12-4 and TRBJ1-5, with TRBD1 as a possible D gene (6 bases). V lost 6 bases and J 3 bases, leaving 15 bases between the germline ends. The CDR3 is made up of 15 amino acids. CDR3 residues: CASSQTRGANQPQHF. The DNA for the CDR3 is TGTGCCAGCAGCCAAACGAGGGGGGCCAATCAGCCCCAGCATTTT.

This clonotype was detected ten times or more. The CDR3 coding sequence is TGTGCCAGCAGTCCCCGGGGGGCGGGCAATGAGCAGTTCTTC. This sequence encodes CASSPRGAGNEQFF. The V and J genes are TRBV6-2 or TRBV6-3 and TRBJ2-1; possibly TRBD2 for D (7 bases). V was pared by 5 bases and J by 6 bases, with 14 bases between. The germline V gene has CDR1 MNHEY and CDR2 SVGEGT. This CDR3 has 14 residues.

As for this clonotype: One end of the junction varies from germline; a read error may be responsible. The chain has TRBV4-1 and TRBJ1-1; D is undetermined. Germline lookup yields CDR1 MGHRA and CDR2 YSYEKL. This CDR3 has 14 amino acids. CDR3 amino acids: CSSSLSQAGTEAFF. In nucleotides, the CDR3 is TGCTCCAGCAGCCTGTCGCAGGCCGGGACTGAAGCTTTCTTT.

In regard to this clonotype: A read error may be the cause here, since a much bigger clone is one base away. The chain links TRBV29-1 to TRBJ1-3; D is uncertain. The CDR3 consists of 13 residues. Germline assignment: CDR1 SQVTM and CDR2 ANQGSEA. The CDR3 protein is CSVGTVTGNSIYF. Written as DNA, the CDR3 is TGCAGCGTTGGCACGGTTACTGGAAACTCCATATATTTT.

Concerning this clonotype itself: No conserved phenylalanine or tryptophan ends this CDR3, so it is likely a read error. The V call is TRBV7-2, the J call TRBJ2-7; possibly TRBD2 for D (6 bases). CDR3 length equals 14 residues. Per the germline V gene, CDR1 is SGHTA and CDR2 is FQGNSA. Trimming cost V 7 bases and J 0 bases, with 13 bases left between them. The CDR3 region is CASTSVGNSYEQYL. In DNA form, the CDR3 reads TGTGCCAGCACTAGCGTGGGGAACTCCTACGAGCAGTACCTC.

Of note for this clonotype: An end of the junction differs from the germline gene, which may be a read error. The CDR3 sequence: CSAREDGRFNNELFF. The CDR3 DNA follows: TGCAGTGCTAGAGAGGATGGTAGATTCAACAATGAGCTGTTCTTC. The V gene is TRBV20-1, the J gene TRBJ2-1; D call uncertain. CDR3 size: 15 residues. Germline assignment: CDR1 DFQATT and CDR2 SNEGSKA (reference sequence).

Concerning this clonotype itself: Its ends do not fully match the called genes, so a read error is possible. V gene TRBV20-1 combines with J gene TRBJ1-6, with D unclear. Germline assignment: CDR1 DFQATT and CDR2 SNEGSKA (reference sequence). This CDR3 comprises 17 residues. As DNA, the CDR3 is TGCAGTACTAGAGCCTCCGTCAGGAGCTCCTATAATTCACCCCTCCACTTT. The encoded protein is CSTRASVRSSYNSPLHF.

In its sample, this clonotype was seen a few times. With a much larger clone just one base away, this may be a read error. The chain has TRBV7-3 and TRBJ2-5, with D tentatively TRBD2 (6 bases). From germline, CDR1 is SGHTA and CDR2 FQGTGA. There are 14 residues in the CDR3. The CDR3 loop reads CVSSLLGGGETQYF. CDR3 DNA sequence: TGTGTCAGCAGCTTACTGGGTGGAGGGGAGACCCAGTACTTC. The full variable domain, in which reference TRBV7-3 and TRBJ2-5 provide the parts outside the CDR3, is GAGVSQTPSNKVTEKGKYVELRCDPISGHTALYWYRQSLGQGPEFLIYFQGTGAADDSGLPNDRFFAVRPEGSVSTLKIQRTERGDSAVYLCVSSLLGGGETQYFGPGTRLLVL.

This clonotype was seen a few times. CDR3 DNA sequence: TGTGCCAGCAGTGACGGGACTAGCGGGGGCACAGATACGCAGTATTTT. This sequence encodes CASSDGTSGGTDTQYF. V is TRBV6-4 and J is TRBJ2-3; TRBD2 aligns across 13 bases. Germline V gene lookup returns CDR1 MRHNA and CDR2 SNTAGT. Trimming removed 2 bases from V and 1 base from J; junction bases left unmatched: 0. The CDR3 has 16 residues.

As regards this clonotype: A junction end diverges from the germline sequence, so it may reflect a read error. V and J are TRBV4-3 and TRBJ2-1; D might be TRBD2 (5 bases). Germline V gene data show CDR1 as LGHNA and CDR2 as YSLEER. This CDR3 region has 17 residues. CDR3 coding DNA: TGCGCCAGCAGCCCACTCTTTGGGTTTGGGGAGATCGATGAGGAGTTCTTC. It translates to CASSPLFGFGEIDEEFF.

This clonotype was recorded at least ten times. The V and J genes are TRBV12-5 and TRBJ1-5; unclear D gene. This CDR3 comprises 13 residues. Trimming took off 8 bases at V and 2 bases at J, with 10 bases between the two ends. Germline CDR1 LGHNT, CDR2 FRNRAP. CDR3 coding DNA: TGTGCTAGTCGGAGGGAAGGCAATCAGCCCCAGCATTTT. This codes for CASRREGNQPQHF.

As concerns this clonotype: At one end the junction does not follow the germline gene, possibly because of a read error. V and J are TRBV24-1 and TRBJ2-2; 13 bases match TRBD2. Germline V CDR1 and CDR2: KGHDR, SFDVKD. The CDR3 consists of 16 residues. The CDR3 region is CATSPTSGRNTGGLFF. CDR3 nucleotide sequence: TGTGCCACCAGTCCGACTAGCGGGAGGAACACCGGGGGGCTGTTTTTT.

Remarks on this clonotype: The DNA is omitted, as the CDR3 cannot be located on it reliably, and the CDR3 follows TCRdb's listing. The V call is TRBV29-1, the J call TRBJ1-2. The CDR3 extends over 14 residues, inclusive of both ends. From germline, CDR1 is SQVTM and CDR2 ANQGSEA. The CDR3 loop is CNVEDRDINYGCTF.

On this clonotype: This may stem from a read error, because a much larger clone lies one nucleotide away. The V gene is TRBV29-1, the J gene TRBJ1-1, with no clear D. The CDR3 runs to 14 residues. The germline CDR1 and CDR2 sequences are SQVTM and ANQGSEA. The DNA of the CDR3 is TGCAGCGTCCCCCGGGGAAGTCTGAACACTGAAGCTTTGTTT. Its protein product is CSVPRGSLNTEALF.

Note on this clonotype: A read error may be the cause here, since a much bigger clone is one base away. V usage is TRBV29-1 and J usage is TRBJ1-4; D is undetermined. Germline V lookup: CDR1 SQVTM, CDR2 ANQGSEA. The CDR3 consists of 15 residues. The V and J ends lost 6 bases and 0 bases respectively, with 14 bases between them. The CDR3: CSVTGPDATNEKLFF. CDR3 DNA: TGCAGCGTCACTGGACCTGACGCAACTAATGAAAAACTGTTTTTT.

At least ten counts were recorded for this clonotype. The chain carries TRBV6-1 and TRBJ2-2, with D perhaps TRBD2 (6 bases). CDR3 length: 14 amino acids. The germline CDR1 and CDR2 sequences are MNHNS and SASEGT. V gave up 4 bases and J gave up 4 bases, with 10 bases separating them. The CDR3 protein is CASSVASATGELFF. In DNA, the CDR3 is TGTGCCAGCAGTGTCGCTAGCGCCACCGGGGAGCTGTTTTTT.

This clonotype was recorded many times. The chain has TRBV12-3 or TRBV12-4 and TRBJ1-4, with 9 bases identical to TRBD1. The trim removed 8 bases at V and 7 bases at J, leaving 5 bases unmatched. The CDR3 length is 13 residues. The CDR3: CASQGQGGEKLFF. The CDR3 nucleotides read TGTGCCAGCCAGGGACAGGGAGGTGAAAAACTGTTTTTT.

Note on this clonotype: This may be a read error: a much more frequent sequence differs by one nucleotide. The chain is built from TRBV6-5 and TRBJ2-7; 9 bases fit TRBD1. Trimming cost V 0 bases and J 3 bases; bases outside gene matches: 6. Germline V lookup: CDR1 MNHEY, CDR2 SVGAGI. The CDR3 length is 16 residues. CDR3 in DNA: TGTGCCAGCAGTTACTCGAGGACAGGGGACCACTACGAGCAGTACTTC. Its translation is CASSYSRTGDHYEQYF.

In regard to this clonotype: A much larger clone lies one base from this, so it may be a read error. The chain couples TRBV20-1 to TRBJ1-2, with 7 bases aligning to TRBD1. The CDR3 contains 13 residues. CDR1 is DFQATT, CDR2 SNEGSKA, per germline (reference sequence). CDR3 amino acids: CSAPRGRGRGYSF. In DNA, the CDR3 is TGCAGTGCCCCTCGGGGGAGGGGGCGAGGCTACAGCTTC.

With regard to this clonotype: This may be a read error: a much more frequent sequence differs by one nucleotide. The chain is built from TRBV20-1 and TRBJ2-7; D uncertain. Germline CDR1 and CDR2: DFQATT and SNEGSKA (reference sequence). The CDR3 covers 11 residues. The V end lost 3 bases, the J end lost 5 bases, and 8 bases lay between the germline ends. CDR3 region: CSASGYDEQYF. The CDR3 DNA follows: TGCAGTGCTAGTGGATACGACGAGCAGTACTTC.

This clonotype was counted only a few times. Compared with germline, one end of the junction differs, possibly owing to a read error. The chain is built from TRBV11-2 and TRBJ2-2, with 10 bases lining up with TRBD2. CDR1 and CDR2 from the germline V gene are SGHAT and FQNNGV. The CDR3 has 16 residues. CDR3 nucleotides: TGTGCCAGCAGCCCCCGGCCAGCGGGAGGGCCCGGGGAGTTGTTTTTT. Amino acid sequence: CASSPRPAGGPGELFF.

About this clonotype: Being one base from a much bigger clone, this may be a read error. The rearrangement joins TRBV7-2 to TRBJ2-1; D gene uncertain. V was shortened by 4 bases and J by 5 bases, with 9 bases between the two germline ends. CDR3 length: 13 amino acids. Germline CDR1 and CDR2: SGHTA and FQGNSA. The CDR3 loop reads CASSWVGDNEQFF. CDR3 nucleotide sequence: TGTGCCAGCAGCTGGGTGGGTGACAATGAGCAGTTCTTC.

The V gene is TRBV10-3, the J gene TRBJ2-7, with TRBD2 matching over 7 bases. With V trimmed by 0 bases and J by 0 bases, 5 bases remained unmatched. The CDR3 is 16 amino acids. Germline V gene data show CDR1 as ENHRY and CDR2 as SYGVKD. CDR3 amino acids: CAISESKAGSSYEQYF. The CDR3 DNA is TGTGCCATCAGTGAGTCGAAAGCGGGATCCTCCTACGAGCAGTACTTC.